This entry lists 30 T cell receptor beta chains sequenced from one sample in a study of shared clonotypes between healthy human individuals. Assay: immunoSEQ multiplex PCR; the TCRdb copy retains only in-frame clones and omits some. Of just over 2,000,000 clones listed, 85% to 95% were seen once; the top ten hold 0.1% to 0.15%. The sequenced sample was naive CD4+ T cells sorted from blood. The sample's subset: CD45RA+ positively selected. Receptors were obtained from a man in his late teens or twenties in good health.

The DNA for the CDR3 is TGTGCCAGTAGTACGGACAGGCACTCTGGGGCCAACGTCCTGACTTTC. It specifies CASSTDRHSGANVLTF. J is TRBJ2-6 and V is TRBV19; 7 bases line up with TRBD1. CDR1 is LNHDA, CDR2 SQIVND, per germline (reference sequence). Losses at the gene ends were 4 bases for V and 0 bases for J; bases not matched to a gene: 3. The CDR3 is 16 amino acids.

This clone came up once. No DNA is shown, since the ends of the CDR3 on it are uncertain; the CDR3 is the one TCRdb lists. The genes are TRBV6-5 and TRBJ1-2. Counting both end residues, the CDR3 totals 13 amino acids. Germline CDR1 reads MNHEY; CDR2 reads SVGAGI. The CDR3: CASSTSPSYGYTF.

This clone was seen a handful of times. The rearrangement links TRBV19 to TRBJ1-1, with 9 bases aligning to TRBD1. After removal of 1 base from V and 4 bases from J, the junction contained 10 bases not matched to a gene. The CDR3 has 17 residues. Germline CDR1 is LNHDA and CDR2 is SQIVND (reference sequence). The DNA of the CDR3 is TGTGCCAGTAGTATAGGTCCGGGACAGGGCGGGAGCACTGAAGCTTTCTTT. It encodes CASSIGPGQGGSTEAFF.

This chain uses TRBV29-1 with TRBJ2-1, with 8 bases matching TRBD1. The ends lost 4 bases at V and 5 bases at J; junction bases unmatched: 7. Germline V gene data show CDR1 as SQVTM and CDR2 as ANQGSEA. CDR3 length equals 14 residues. CDR3 nucleotide sequence: TGCAGCGTTGGCGGAGGACAGGGCCACAATGAGCAGTTCTTC. It yields the protein CSVGGGQGHNEQFF.

The V call is TRBV19, the J call TRBJ2-7, with 8 bases aligning to TRBD1. The CDR3 is 15 residues long. With V trimmed by 3 bases and J by 6 bases, 10 bases remained unmatched. CDR1 and CDR2 from the germline V gene are LNHDA and SQIVND (reference sequence). The CDR3 reads CASSIQDRDHTEQYF. As DNA, the CDR3 is TGTGCCAGTAGTATCCAGGACAGGGATCATACCGAGCAGTACTTC.

The chain couples TRBV10-3 to TRBJ1-1, with D possibly being TRBD1 (5 bases). V lost 11 bases and J lost 4, with 14 bases in between. This CDR3 is 12 amino acids long. Germline V gene data show CDR1 as ENHRY and CDR2 as SYGVKD. The CDR3 DNA follows: TGTGCCGCGGGGGAGGGTCCCACTGAAGCTTTCTTT. It yields the protein CAAGEGPTEAFF.

The chain carries TRBV30 and TRBJ2-7; tentatively, D is TRBD1 or TRBD2 (5 bases each). With 8 bases removed from V and 5 bases from J, the gap between germline ends came to 10 bases. Germline V gives CDR1 GTSNPN, CDR2 SVGIG (reference sequence). The CDR3 runs to 10 residues. The CDR3 loop reads CAGGRNEQYF. The CDR3 DNA is TGTGCCGGGGGAAGGAACGAGCAGTACTTC. Full variable domain (outside the CDR3, taken from reference TRBV30 and TRBJ2-7): SQTIHQWPATLVQPVGSPLSLECTVEGTSNPNLYWYRQAAGRGLQLLFYSVGIGQISSEVPQNLSASRPQDRQFILSSKKLLLSDSGFYLCAGGRNEQYFGPGTRLTVT.

The V and J genes are TRBV5-8 and TRBJ1-5; no clear D. V was pared by 0 bases and J by 7 bases, with 20 bases between. The CDR3 runs to 17 residues. The germline V gene has CDR1 SGHTS and CDR2 YDEGEE. The CDR3 DNA follows: TGTGCCAGCAGCTTGGCCAATAAGGTTTTCCAGACCCAGCCCCAGCATTTT. Translating it yields CASSLANKVFQTQPQHF.

On this clone: Other DNA sequences from this sample encode an identical CDR3 as well. The chain joins TRBV10-1 to TRBJ2-2; D may be TRBD2 (5 bases). Germline V gene sequence: CDR1 WNHNN, CDR2 SYGVQD (reference sequence). V lost 2 bases and J 4 bases, leaving 5 bases between the germline ends. CDR3 length: 13 residues. The CDR3 protein is CASSEGGTGELFF. Here the CDR3 DNA reads TGCGCCAGCAGTGAGGGAGGCACCGGGGAGCTGTTTTTT.

The chain links TRBV18 to TRBJ2-5; no definite D call. Trimming took off 0 bases at V and 2 bases at J, with 10 bases between the two ends. Germline V lookup: CDR1 KGHSH, CDR2 LQKENI. The CDR3 has 15 amino acids. The CDR3 region is CASSPPQVSQETQYF. Here the CDR3 DNA reads TGTGCCAGCTCACCACCCCAGGTATCACAAGAGACCCAGTACTTC.

The rearrangement links TRBV5-5 to TRBJ2-3; D is possibly TRBD1 (6 bases). Germline assignment: CDR1 SGHKS and CDR2 YYEKEE (reference sequence). The CDR3 consists of 16 residues. V lost 3 bases and J 0 bases, leaving 14 bases between the germline ends. The CDR3 protein is CASSSTGSLSTDTQYF. The CDR3 coding sequence is TGTGCCAGCAGCTCGACAGGTTCACTTAGCACAGATACGCAGTATTTT. Filled out from reference TRBV5-5 and TRBJ2-3, the complete variable domain reads DAGVTQSPTHLIKTRGQQVTLRCSPISGHKSVSWYQQVLGQGPQFIFQYYEKEERGRGNFPDRFSARQFPNYSSELNVNALLLGDSALYLCASSSTGSLSTDTQYFGPGTRLTVL.

The genes are TRBV7-2 and TRBJ2-7, with D maybe TRBD2 (6 bases). CDR1 is SGHTA and CDR2 is FQGNSA in the germline V gene. V gave up 5 bases and J gave up 3 bases, with 14 bases separating them. There are 14 residues in the CDR3. The CDR3 spells CASSAPGLHYEQYF. The CDR3 nucleotides read TGTGCCAGCAGCGCACCGGGACTTCACTACGAGCAGTACTTC.

The rearrangement links TRBV27 to TRBJ2-1; D may be TRBD2 (5 bases). Germline V gene sequence: CDR1 MNHEY, CDR2 SMNVEV (reference sequence). Trimming stripped 8 bases from V and 3 bases from J, with 17 bases between. This CDR3 is built from 15 residues. For the CDR3, the DNA is TGTGCCAGCTCCGAAAGGGAGCCTTACTACAATGAGCAGTTCTTC. It specifies CASSEREPYYNEQFF.

CDR3 in amino acids: CASSPQSSPAIEQFF. CDR3 in DNA: TGCGCCAGCTCCCCTCAATCGTCCCCTGCGATAGAGCAGTTCTTC. The rearrangement joins TRBV5-1 to TRBJ2-1; D gene unclear. V gave up 7 bases and J gave up 10 bases, with 24 bases separating them. This CDR3 spans 15 amino acids. Germline assignment: CDR1 SGHRS and CDR2 YFSETQ.

J is TRBJ2-4 and V is TRBV5-1; 7 bases map to TRBD1. The CDR3 totals 15 residues. J was trimmed by 0 bases and V by 4 bases; bases with no gene match: 4. Germline V gives CDR1 SGHRS, CDR2 YFSETQ. The CDR3 DNA is TGCGCCAGCAGCCCTACAGGGGTAGCCAAAAACATTCAGTACTTC. Amino acids: CASSPTGVAKNIQYF.

The chain joins TRBV30 to TRBJ2-2; 9 positions agree with TRBD1. Looked up from germline, CDR1 is GTSNPN and CDR2 is SVGIG (reference sequence). Unmatched junction bases numbered 2, after V lost 6 bases and J lost 0 bases. CDR3 length: 14 amino acids. As DNA, the CDR3 is TGTGCCTGCCGACAGGGGGCGAACACCGGGGAGCTGTTTTTT. The encoded protein is CACRQGANTGELFF.

This clone appeared once. This chain links TRBV4-1 with TRBJ1-6; D gene uncertain. CDR1 MGHRA and CDR2 YSYEKL come from the germline V gene. The CDR3 is 16 residues long. The V and J ends lost 0 bases and 9 bases respectively, with 15 bases between them. The CDR3 region is CASSQETRSAGSPLHF. CDR3 nucleotide sequence: TGCGCCAGCAGCCAAGAGACGAGGTCAGCTGGTTCACCCCTCCACTTT.

The chain couples TRBV28 to TRBJ1-5, with D perhaps matching TRBD1 (5 bases). The CDR3 length is 12 residues. Germline CDR1 is MDHEN and CDR2 is SYDVKM. V was clipped by 3 bases and J by 6 bases, with 6 bases between them. CDR3 bases: TGTGCCAGCAGTTTTAGGGGTCAGCCCCAGCATTTT. This encodes CASSFRGQPQHF.

V is TRBV7-2 and J is TRBJ2-5, with TRBD1 as a possible D gene (6 bases). The CDR3 is made up of 18 amino acids. Germline CDR1 and CDR2: SGHTA and FQGNSA. V lost 3 bases and J 4 bases, leaving 24 bases between the germline ends. CDR3: CASSFQNPPGVGRETQYF. The CDR3 DNA sequence: TGTGCCAGCAGCTTCCAGAACCCACCAGGGGTGGGACGAGAGACCCAGTACTTC.

This chain uses TRBV7-2 with TRBJ2-7; weak D call: TRBD2 (6 bases). In germline, CDR1 is SGHTA, CDR2 FQGNSA. V dropped 5 bases and J dropped 0 bases, with 11 bases sitting between them. The CDR3 is 14 residues long. The CDR3 DNA reads as TGTGCCAGCAGCCCAGCGGGTTACTCCTACGAGCAGTACTTC. Its protein is CASSPAGYSYEQYF.

The genes are TRBV29-1 and TRBJ1-1; unclear D gene. V was cut by 4 bases and J by 2 bases, with 8 bases left in between. Per the germline V gene, CDR1 is SQVTM and CDR2 is ANQGSEA. The CDR3 extends over 12 amino acids. Here the CDR3 DNA reads TGCAGCGTTGGTTGGTCTAACACTGAAGCTTTCTTT. Its protein product is CSVGWSNTEAFF.

This chain joins TRBV9 and TRBJ2-7; D unresolved. The germline V and J ends were trimmed by 0 bases and 7 bases, with 11 bases remaining between them. Germline V gives CDR1 SGDLS, CDR2 YYNGEE. The CDR3 contains 13 residues. The CDR3 nucleotides are TGTGCCAGCAGCGTAGGGCAGGAAGGTGAGCAGTACTTC. Translation: CASSVGQEGEQYF. The full variable domain, rest sourced from reference TRBV9 and TRBJ2-7, is DSGVTQTPKHLITATGQRVTLRCSPRSGDLSVYWYQQSLDQGLQFLIQYYNGEERAKGNILERFSAQQFPDLHSELNLSSLELGDSALYFCASSVGQEGEQYFGPGTRLTVT.

The chain combines TRBV5-1 with TRBJ2-5; 12 nucleotides match TRBD2. Germline lookup yields CDR1 SGHRS and CDR2 YFSETQ. The CDR3 is 15 amino acids. The V and J ends lost 3 bases and 5 bases, in that order; junction bases with no gene match: 5. CDR3: CASSSTSGGRETQYF. CDR3 sequence (DNA): TGCGCCAGCAGCTCGACTAGCGGGGGCAGGGAGACCCAGTACTTC.

This rearrangement joins TRBV30 to TRBJ1-3; tentative D call: TRBD1 (5 bases). V was shortened by 5 bases and J by 6 bases, with 8 bases between the two germline ends. Germline values: CDR1 GTSNPN, CDR2 SVGIG (reference sequence). The CDR3 loop spans 11 amino acids. The DNA of the CDR3 is TGTGCCTGGCAGGGAGAAAACACCATATATTTT. It translates to CAWQGENTIYF.

As for this clone: Additional DNA sequences in this sample encode the identical CDR3. The J gene is TRBJ2-1, the V gene TRBV19; 12 positions match TRBD2. The junction had 1 base not matched to a gene; V was cut back by 5 bases and J by 5 bases. Germline loops: CDR1 LNHDA, CDR2 SQIVND (reference sequence). This CDR3 region has 14 residues. CDR3 region: CASSRLAGDNEQFF. In DNA form, the CDR3 reads TGTGCCAGTAGTCGACTAGCGGGGGACAATGAGCAGTTCTTC.

As to this clone: Other nucleotide sequences from this sample produce the same CDR3. The chain recombines TRBV11-2 with TRBJ1-3; no firm D call. CDR3 length: 13 residues. Trimming shortened V by 2 bases and J by 2 bases, and 4 bases separated the two germline ends. Germline values: CDR1 SGHAT, CDR2 FQNNGV. CDR3 in amino acids: CASSLRAGNTIYF. In DNA form, the CDR3 reads TGTGCCAGCAGCTTACGGGCTGGAAACACCATATATTTT.

This clone was detected ten times or more. This chain uses TRBV7-2 with TRBJ1-1; the match to TRBD1 covers 7 bases. This CDR3 has 14 amino acids. The germline gives CDR1 SGHTA, CDR2 FQGNSA. V was clipped by 3 bases and J by 7 bases; unmatched bases: 8. Here the CDR3 DNA reads TGTGCCAGCAGCTTGGCCCGGACAGGACTTGAAGCTTTCTTT. It yields the protein CASSLARTGLEAFF.

The chain couples TRBV6-6 to TRBJ1-4; maybe TRBD1 (6 bases). Germline V CDR1 and CDR2: MNHNY, SVGAGI (reference sequence). This CDR3 has 14 amino acids. With 7 bases removed from V and 5 bases from J, the gap between germline ends came to 14 bases. CDR3 DNA: TGTGCCAGCAACACAGGGACGGGAAATGAAAAACTGTTTTTT. Translating gives CASNTGTGNEKLFF.

The chain recombines TRBV29-1 with TRBJ2-7; 8 bases align to TRBD2. The CDR3 has 12 residues. Trimming took 7 bases from V and 5 from J; bases not matched to a gene: 7. Germline V CDR1 and CDR2: SQVTM, ANQGSEA. The CDR3 region is CSGLAGTHEQYF. Here the CDR3 DNA reads TGCAGCGGATTAGCGGGGACCCACGAGCAGTACTTC.

This chain links TRBV18 with TRBJ2-1, with a tentative D call TRBD1 (6 bases). Trimming stripped 3 bases from V and 0 bases from J, with 6 bases between. This CDR3 has 14 residues. Per the germline V gene, CDR1 is KGHSH and CDR2 is LQKENI. This CDR3 reads CASSPDSSYNEQFF. Here the CDR3 DNA reads TGTGCCAGCTCACCGGACAGCTCCTACAATGAGCAGTTCTTC.